The clone carrying this T cell receptor (beta chain) was recorded once. What it binds is not known. These data come from a study of cytomegalovirus exposure and HLA in healthy donors. General observations from the study: The availability of immune exposure information extended only to CMV serostatus. Reports showed the classifier diagnosing cytomegalovirus status with high specificity and sensitivity.

CDR1 and CDR2 (germline): LNHDA, SQIVND (reference sequence). Trimming cost V 3 bases and J 0 bases, with 18 bases left between them. The CDR3 has 18 amino acids. Primers for the PCR totalled 60 Vbeta and 13 Jbeta. How the authors handled the data: Approximately 11 million shared chains were among the approximately 76 million unique TCR beta chains that a later analysis counted. The protocol was immunoSEQ multiplex PCR, while the TCRdb copy is restricted to in-frame clones and leaves out a portion. V and J calls and clone size are given by that table; D and trimming were obtained from the DNA. This table holds about 110,000 clones, around 80% found once.

This TCR derives from a woman in her fifties or sixties in good health and CMV-seropositive. The chain recombines TRBV19 with TRBJ1-5; a weak D match, TRBD1 (5 bases). Sequencing was performed on PBMCs. The CDR3 protein is CASSIGRGGSISNQPQHF. The CDR3 DNA reads as TGTGCCAGTAGTATCGGGAGGGGCGGCAGTATTAGCAATCAGCCCCAGCATTTT.